What follows describes a single T cell receptor beta chain. Germline loops: CDR1 KGHSH, CDR2 LQKENI. The CDR3 consists of 16 residues. The V segment lost 3 bases and the J segment 5 bases; nucleotides outside the gene matches: 10. These data originate in a study of T cell changes during pregnancy in multiple sclerosis. The protocol was immunoSEQ multiplex PCR, while the TCRdb copy is restricted to in-frame clones and leaves out a portion. Of around 60,000 clones detected, about 90% appear once; the ten largest clones hold 0.4% to 0.55%. The receptor's source is a female donor in good health, enrolled as a control in a pregnancy study. The chain couples TRBV18 to TRBJ1-2; 9 bases align to TRBD1. The sequences come from CD4+ T cells from peripheral blood mononuclear cells, collected after pregnancy. The CDR3 spells CASSPREQGAEYGYTF. The DNA for the CDR3 is TGTGCCAGCTCACCGAGGGAACAGGGGGCAGAATATGGCTACACCTTC. Full variable domain (remainder filled in from reference TRBV18 and TRBJ1-2): NAGVMQNPRHLVRRRGQEARLRCSPMKGHSHVYWYRQLPEEGLKFMVYLQKENIIDESGMPKERFSAEFPKEGPSILRIQQVVRGDSAAYFCASSPREQGAEYGYTFGSGTRLTVV.